A selection of T cell receptor beta chains follows, all from one sample in a study of CD4+ T cells in melanoma. The assay was immunoSEQ multiplex PCR, and TCRdb's table has in-frame clones only and misses some. The sample has over 15,000 clones; 81% are singletons. The sample taken for sequencing was cells from a culture (not recorded whether cultured in vitro). Receptor source: a human donor with melanoma. Each CDR3 is given without its conserved first and last residue.

v_gene: TRBV5-6
j_gene: TRBJ2-4
CDR3aa: ASSGGLVGKNIQY

v_gene: TRBV7-2
j_gene: TRBJ2-2
CDR3aa: ASSFGGGRTGELF

v_gene: TRBV11-2
j_gene: TRBJ2-2
CDR3aa: ASSLAEGVVDTGELF

v_gene: TRBV11-2
j_gene: TRBJ2-7
CDR3aa: ASSFLDWRGEQY

v_gene: TRBV21-1
j_gene: TRBJ1-5
CDR3aa: ASPNGQALNQPQH

v_gene: TRBV2
j_gene: TRBJ2-1
CDR3aa: ASTPGSGGQAKQF

v_gene: TRBV5-4
j_gene: TRBJ1-1
CDR3aa: ASRPGSDTEAF

v_gene: TRBV7-9
j_gene: TRBJ1-1
CDR3aa: ASSPWGGLSSYTEAF

v_gene: TRBV6-5
j_gene: TRBJ2-1
CDR3aa: ASSSVSSEGNEQF

v_gene: TRBV5-1
j_gene: TRBJ1-1
CDR3aa: ASSLGAGVATEAF

v_gene: TRBV12-5
j_gene: TRBJ1-2
CDR3aa: ASGLSPFQGGYT

v_gene: TRBV5-1
j_gene: TRBJ2-7
CDR3aa: ASSLSEPPYEQY

v_gene: TRBV30
j_gene: TRBJ2-7
CDR3aa: AWGWGLAGRYEQY

v_gene: TRBV4-1
j_gene: TRBJ1-1
CDR3aa: ASSQDVPGPSEDTEAF

v_gene: TRBV19
j_gene: TRBJ1-1
CDR3aa: ASSTANTEAF